The TCR beta chain under discussion was sequenced for a study of PD-L1 blockade in urothelial cancer. Data came from immunoSEQ multiplex PCR; TCRdb stores just in-frame clones and leaves some out. The table has around 79,000 clones, about 82% seen once. Time point defined: pretreatment peripheral blood. V lost 2 bases and J lost 2; bases outside the gene matches: 9. Germline V gene sequence: CDR1 GTSNPN, CDR2 SVGIG (reference sequence). This CDR3 region has 16 residues. Sample: PBMCs, taken around atezolizumab (anti-PD-L1) treatment. The V call is TRBV30, the J call TRBJ1-2; 9 nucleotides agree with TRBD1. The clonotype was recovered from a man aged 40-49 years with urothelial cancer. The CDR3 protein is CAWSPRTGVQNYGYTF. CDR3 coding DNA: TGTGCCTGGAGTCCAAGGACAGGGGTCCAGAACTATGGCTACACCTTC.